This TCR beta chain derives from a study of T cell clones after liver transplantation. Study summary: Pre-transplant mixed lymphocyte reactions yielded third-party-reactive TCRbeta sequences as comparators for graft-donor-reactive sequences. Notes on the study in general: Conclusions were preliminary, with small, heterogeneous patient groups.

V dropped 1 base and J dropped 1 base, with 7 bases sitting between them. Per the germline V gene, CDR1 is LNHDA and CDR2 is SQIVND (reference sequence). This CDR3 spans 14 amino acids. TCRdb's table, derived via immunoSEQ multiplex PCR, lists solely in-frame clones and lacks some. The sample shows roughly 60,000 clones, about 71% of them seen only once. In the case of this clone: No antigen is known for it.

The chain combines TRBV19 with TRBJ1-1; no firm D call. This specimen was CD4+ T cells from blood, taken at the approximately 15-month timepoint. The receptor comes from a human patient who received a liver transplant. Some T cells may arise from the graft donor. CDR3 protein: CASSIGRANTEAFF. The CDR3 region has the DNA TGTGCCAGTAGTATAGGTAGGGCGAACACTGAAGCTTTCTTT. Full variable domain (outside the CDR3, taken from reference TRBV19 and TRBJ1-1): DGGITQSPKYLFRKEGQNVTLSCEQNLNHDAMYWYRQDPGQGLRLIYYSQIVNDFQKGDIAEGYSVSREKKESFPLTVTSAQKNPTAFYLCASSIGRANTEAFFGQGTRLTVV.